This entry lists 30 T cell receptor beta chains sequenced from one sample in a study of OX40 agonist ivuxolimab in advanced cancers. The protocol was immunoSEQ multiplex PCR, while the TCRdb copy is restricted to in-frame clones and leaves out a portion. The profile shows 65,000 to 95,000 clones, roughly nine tenths of them singletons. Sample: CD4+ or CD8+ T cells sorted from blood, taken in a trial of the OX40 agonist ivuxolimab. The receptors stem from an adult with an advanced solid tumor such as melanoma, head and neck, liver or kidney cancer.

The V call is TRBV18, the J call TRBJ2-7, with D unresolved. Germline CDR1 is KGHSH and CDR2 is LQKENI. CDR3 size: 13 residues. The ends were cut back, 0 bases at V and 4 bases at J, with 7 bases in the middle. The CDR3 coding sequence is TGTGCCAGCTCACCACCCAGTCTGTACGAGCAGTACTTC. Translating it yields CASSPPSLYEQYF.

The genes are TRBV28 and TRBJ2-7; perhaps TRBD2 as D (6 bases). Germline CDR1 reads MDHEN; CDR2 reads SYDVKM. This CDR3 has 15 amino acids. V lost 6 bases to trimming and J lost 5 bases, with 20 bases between them. The CDR3 protein is CASRSGDRRADEQYF. CDR3 coding DNA: TGTGCCAGCAGGTCCGGGGATCGGAGGGCCGACGAGCAGTACTTC.

The chain combines TRBV30 with TRBJ1-2; the D gene is possibly TRBD1 (5 bases). The CDR3 consists of 12 residues. Germline V gene data show CDR1 as GTSNPN and CDR2 as SVGIG (reference sequence). Deletions cut 5 bases from V and 8 bases from J, with 15 bases between. Written as DNA, the CDR3 is TGTGCCTGGGACCGAGGGGTAGGGGGCTACACCTTC. Translating gives CAWDRGVGGYTF.

The chain couples TRBV18 to TRBJ2-7, with 8 positions matching TRBD2. Looked up from germline, CDR1 is KGHSH and CDR2 is LQKENI. V gave up 3 bases and J gave up 4 bases; unmatched junction bases: 14. CDR3 length: 17 residues. The CDR3 protein is CASSPRQKGTGGYEQYF. CDR3 sequence (DNA): TGTGCCAGCTCACCCCGACAGAAAGGGACGGGAGGGTACGAGCAGTACTTC. The full variable domain, completed using reference TRBV18 and TRBJ2-7, is NAGVMQNPRHLVRRRGQEARLRCSPMKGHSHVYWYRQLPEEGLKFMVYLQKENIIDESGMPKERFSAEFPKEGPSILRIQQVVRGDSAAYFCASSPRQKGTGGYEQYFGPGTRLTVT.

The V gene is TRBV11-2, the J gene TRBJ1-2, with D possibly TRBD1 on 6 matching bases. The length of the CDR3 is 15 residues. CDR1 and CDR2 from the germline V gene are SGHAT and FQNNGV. Deletions cut 2 bases from V and 8 bases from J, with 18 bases between. The CDR3 loop is CASSLSGGQGEGYTF. CDR3 coding DNA: TGTGCCAGCAGCTTATCTGGGGGCCAAGGGGAGGGCTACACCTTC. Variable domain in full (rest from reference TRBV11-2 and TRBJ1-2): EAGVAQSPRYKIIEKRQSVAFWCNPISGHATLYWYQQILGQGPKLLIQFQNNGVVDDSQLPKDRFSAERLKGVDSTLKIQPAKLEDSAVYLCASSLSGGQGEGYTFGSGTRLTVV.

This chain uses TRBV6-1 with TRBJ2-5; no reliable D call. Judging by the DNA end, TRBJ2-7 fits better; the J call may be wrong. CDR3 length equals 13 residues. CDR1 and CDR2 from the germline V gene are MNHNS and SASEGT. DNA for the CDR3: TGTGCCAGCAGCGGGCTCTTAACCTACGAGCAGTACTTC. Translating it yields CASSGLLTYEQYF.

The V call is TRBV7-8, the J call TRBJ1-2; D remains unclear. From germline, CDR1 is SGHVS and CDR2 FQNEAQ. CDR3 length equals 12 residues. V lost 4 bases, J lost 4 bases, and 7 bases lay in between. The CDR3 reads CASSSPPYGYTF. The CDR3 coding sequence is TGTGCCAGCAGCTCCCCACCCTATGGCTACACCTTC. The full variable domain, rest sourced from reference TRBV7-8 and TRBJ1-2, is GAGVSQSPRYKVAKRGQDVALRCDPISGHVSLFWYQQALGQGPEFLTYFQNEAQLDKSGLPSDRFFAERPEGSVSTLKIQRTQQEDSAVYLCASSSPPYGYTFGSGTRLTVV.

This chain uses TRBV7-2 with TRBJ2-7, with D maybe TRBD2 (6 bases). The V gene's germline CDR1 is SGHTA and CDR2 FQGNSA. The CDR3 sequence is 14 residues long. The V and J ends lost 5 bases and 2 bases respectively, with 13 bases between them. The CDR3 here is CASSRPGGAYEQYF. The CDR3 DNA follows: TGTGCCAGCAGCCGCCCCGGAGGGGCCTACGAGCAGTACTTC.

This chain links TRBV19 with TRBJ2-3, with TRBD2 identical over 12 bases. V lost 7 bases, J lost 2 bases, and 7 bases stayed unmatched. Germline CDR1 LNHDA, CDR2 SQIVND (reference sequence). This CDR3 region has 16 residues. The CDR3 protein is CASTSTSGSATDTQYF. Written as DNA, the CDR3 is TGTGCCAGTACCTCGACTAGCGGGAGTGCCACAGATACGCAGTATTTT.

Comment on this clone: A much larger clone lies a single base off, so this may be a read error. The rearrangement uses TRBV4-3 and TRBJ2-3; D not certain. Per germline, CDR1 LGHNA and CDR2 YSLEER. The CDR3 totals 13 residues. The CDR3 sequence is CTSSQRGADTQYF. The CDR3 nucleotides read TGCACCAGCAGCCAAAGAGGTGCAGATACGCAGTATTTT.

The chain employs TRBV18 and TRBJ2-7; D possibly corresponds to TRBD1 (5 bases). Trimming shortened V by 2 bases and J by 5 bases, and 22 bases separated the two germline ends. CDR1 is KGHSH, CDR2 LQKENI, per germline. CDR3 length: 17 amino acids. CDR3 DNA: TGTGCCAGCTCACCAAGTATAGGGGAAAAAGGTAGGCACGAGCAGTACTTC. It translates to CASSPSIGEKGRHEQYF. Variable domain in full (rest from reference TRBV18 and TRBJ2-7): NAGVMQNPRHLVRRRGQEARLRCSPMKGHSHVYWYRQLPEEGLKFMVYLQKENIIDESGMPKERFSAEFPKEGPSILRIQQVVRGDSAAYFCASSPSIGEKGRHEQYFGPGTRLTVT.

This chain joins TRBV7-9 and TRBJ2-1; 12 bases are a match to TRBD2. The CDR3 has 15 amino acids. V lost 3 bases and J lost 6; bases outside the gene matches: 3. The germline gives CDR1 SEHNR, CDR2 FQNEAQ (reference sequence). The CDR3 loop is CASSFGLAGSNEQFF. Written as DNA, the CDR3 is TGTGCCAGCAGCTTTGGACTAGCGGGAAGCAATGAGCAGTTCTTC.

Written as DNA, the CDR3 is TGTGCCAGTTCGGGCCTCTCGGCCGGGGAGCTGTTTTTT. It is translated as CASSGLSAGELFF. The chain joins TRBV2 to TRBJ2-2; D is unclear. The CDR3 runs 13 residues. Germline V gives CDR1 SNHLY, CDR2 FYNNEI. Trimming pared 9 bases from V and 6 bases from J, leaving 14 bases between.

This chain links TRBV10-3 with TRBJ2-1, with 12 bases fitting TRBD2. V dropped 10 bases and J dropped 9; count of bases not matched to a gene: 10. CDR1 is ENHRY and CDR2 is SYGVKD in the germline V gene. There are 14 residues in the CDR3. This chain's CDR3 is CATLAGGLGGEQFF. CDR3 nucleotides: TGTGCCACCCTAGCGGGAGGGCTCGGCGGTGAGCAGTTCTTC.

As regards this clone: This sample also contains other DNA sequences that code for the same CDR3. The chain couples TRBV30 to TRBJ2-7, with TRBD2 as a possible D gene (6 bases). The CDR3 extends over 14 amino acids. Trimming shortened V by 0 bases and J by 1 base, and 10 bases separated the two germline ends. Germline loops: CDR1 GTSNPN, CDR2 SVGIG (reference sequence). The CDR3 sequence: CAWSVGGSSYEQYF. Here the CDR3 DNA reads TGTGCCTGGAGTGTCGGAGGGTCGTCCTACGAGCAGTACTTC.

This rearrangement joins TRBV12-5 to TRBJ2-7; 9 bases fit TRBD1. This CDR3 comprises 14 residues. Germline lookup yields CDR1 LGHNT and CDR2 FRNRAP. The V and J ends lost 6 bases and 5 bases, in that order; junction bases with no gene match: 8. CDR3 DNA sequence: TGTGCTAGTGGCCCGGGACAGGGAATCAACGAGCAGTACTTC. Its protein product is CASGPGQGINEQYF.

The chain employs TRBV4-2 and TRBJ2-1; weak D call: TRBD2 (6 bases). The CDR3 runs to 16 residues. From germline, CDR1 is LGHNA and CDR2 YNFKEQ. V lost 0 bases and J lost 7, with 16 bases in between. The CDR3 coding sequence is TGTGCCAGCAGCCAAGAGGTGACTAGGGCCCGGAATGAGCAGTTCTTC. Translating it yields CASSQEVTRARNEQFF.

At least ten counts were recorded for this clone. The chain couples TRBV11-2 to TRBJ2-7; 12 bases are shared with TRBD2. The CDR3 is 15 residues long. Germline loops: CDR1 SGHAT, CDR2 FQNNGV. Trimming removed 6 bases from V and 2 bases from J; junction bases left unmatched: 5. The CDR3 DNA reads TGTGCCAGCAGGCCGGGACTAGCGGGTCCCTACGAGCAGTACTTC. Translating it yields CASRPGLAGPYEQYF.

The chain couples TRBV5-1 to TRBJ2-2; no firm D call. The ends were cut back, 5 bases at V and 1 base at J, with 9 bases in the middle. The germline V gene encodes CDR1 SGHRS and CDR2 YFSETQ. This CDR3 spans 14 amino acids. CDR3 sequence (DNA): TGCGCCAGCAGGCGACTCCTGAACACCGGGGAGCTGTTTTTT. It specifies CASRRLLNTGELFF.

The chain employs TRBV6-5 and TRBJ1-3; no firm D call. There are 12 residues in the CDR3. Germline-derived CDR1 and CDR2 are MNHEY and SVGAGI. V lost 5 bases and J 4 bases, leaving 6 bases between the germline ends. The CDR3 is CASSPTGNTIYF. The CDR3 DNA is TGTGCCAGCAGTCCGACAGGAAACACCATATATTTT.

The genes are TRBV7-3 and TRBJ2-7; TRBD1 matches at 9 bases. V lost 8 bases to trimming and J lost 2 bases; unmatched junction nucleotides: 10. The CDR3 is made up of 15 amino acids. Germline CDR1 is SGHTA and CDR2 is FQGTGA. CDR3 residues: CASVESGTGPYEQYF. As DNA, the CDR3 is TGTGCCAGCGTAGAATCCGGGACAGGGCCCTACGAGCAGTACTTC.

The chain couples TRBV2 to TRBJ2-7; weak D call: TRBD2 (6 bases). The ends were cut back, 6 bases at V and 2 bases at J, with 17 bases in the middle. The CDR3 sequence is 15 residues long. Per germline, CDR1 SNHLY and CDR2 FYNNEI. The CDR3: CASRGSGVSTYEQYF. For the CDR3, the DNA is TGTGCCAGCAGGGGTTCGGGGGTAAGCACCTACGAGCAGTACTTC.

This clone was observed a few times. This chain uses TRBV2 with TRBJ2-7, with D perhaps matching TRBD1 or TRBD2 (6 bases each). V lost 7 bases and J 7 bases, leaving 11 bases between the germline ends. There are 11 residues in the CDR3. The germline gives CDR1 SNHLY, CDR2 FYNNEI. CDR3 residues: CASTRGREQYF. Here the CDR3 DNA reads TGTGCCAGCACCCGGGGGCGGGAGCAGTACTTC.

V gene TRBV4-1 combines with J gene TRBJ1-4; D gene uncertain. Germline V gene data show CDR1 as MGHRA and CDR2 as YSYEKL. V lost 4 bases and J lost 3, with 15 bases in between. There are 16 residues in the CDR3. The CDR3 coding sequence is TGCGCCAGCAGCCCCAGTACCGGGAGACCTAATGAAAAACTGTTTTTT. Translation: CASSPSTGRPNEKLFF.

The gene calls are TRBV28 and TRBJ2-7, with 8 bases that match TRBD2. CDR3 length: 12 amino acids. Germline V gene data show CDR1 as MDHEN and CDR2 as SYDVKM. V gave up 1 base and J gave up 9 bases; unmatched junction bases: 2. CDR3: CASSLSGGWQYF. CDR3 coding DNA: TGTGCCAGCAGTTTATCGGGGGGGTGGCAGTACTTC.

This chain connects TRBV13 to TRBJ2-1; 13 bases match TRBD2. V lost 4 bases to trimming and J lost 5 bases; unmatched junction nucleotides: 8. CDR1 and CDR2 (germline): PRHDT, FYEKMQ (reference sequence). This CDR3 contains 17 residues. CDR3 region: CASSSRTSGRRNNEQFF. The CDR3 DNA sequence: TGTGCCAGCAGCTCCAGGACTAGCGGGAGAAGGAACAATGAGCAGTTCTTC.

The CDR3 reads CASSLPVKETQYF. As DNA, the CDR3 is TGTGCCAGCAGCTTGCCAGTAAAAGAGACCCAGTACTTC. The chain uses TRBV7-2 and TRBJ2-5; no definite D call. CDR3 length: 13 amino acids. Trimming removed 3 bases at V and 3 bases at J, with 8 bases between. Germline lookup yields CDR1 SGHTA and CDR2 FQGNSA.

The chain has TRBV6-6 and TRBJ1-5; maybe TRBD1 (5 bases). This CDR3 has 13 residues. V was shortened by 7 bases and J by 7 bases, with 14 bases between the two germline ends. CDR1 and CDR2 (germline): MNHNY, SVGAGI (reference sequence). In DNA, the CDR3 is TGTGCCAGCACTAACCCCGGGGGACAGCCCCAGCATTTT. The encoded protein is CASTNPGGQPQHF.

The J gene is TRBJ2-1, the V gene TRBV15; 7 bases map to TRBD2. The CDR3 contains 14 residues. The ends lost 5 bases at V and 9 bases at J; junction bases unmatched: 10. CDR1 and CDR2 (germline): LNHNV, YYDKDF (reference sequence). Here the CDR3 DNA reads TGTGCCACCAGCGTACCGGGACTAAACGGTGAGCAGTTCTTC. Translated: CATSVPGLNGEQFF.

V usage is TRBV11-1 and J usage is TRBJ2-2; the D gene could be TRBD1 or TRBD2 (6 bases each). V lost 5 bases, J lost 5 bases, and 15 bases lay in between. There are 15 residues in the CDR3. Looked up from germline, CDR1 is SGHAT and CDR2 is FQDESV (reference sequence). Here the CDR3 reads CASSPPGAGTGELFF. Written as DNA, the CDR3 is TGTGCCAGCAGCCCCCCGGGGGCAGGGACCGGGGAGCTGTTTTTT.